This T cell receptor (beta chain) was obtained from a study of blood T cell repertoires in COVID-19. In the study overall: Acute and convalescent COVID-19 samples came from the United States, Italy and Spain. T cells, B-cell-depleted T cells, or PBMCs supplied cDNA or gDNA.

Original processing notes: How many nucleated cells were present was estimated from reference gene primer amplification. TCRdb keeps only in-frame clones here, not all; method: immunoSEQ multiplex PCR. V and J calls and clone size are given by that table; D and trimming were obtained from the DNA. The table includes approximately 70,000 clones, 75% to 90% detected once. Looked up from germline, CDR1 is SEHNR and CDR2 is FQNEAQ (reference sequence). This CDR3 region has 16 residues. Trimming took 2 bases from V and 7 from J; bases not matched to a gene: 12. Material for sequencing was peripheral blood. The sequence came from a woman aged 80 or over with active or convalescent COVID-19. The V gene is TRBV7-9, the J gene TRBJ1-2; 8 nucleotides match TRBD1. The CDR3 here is CASSLRAGGVSFGYTF. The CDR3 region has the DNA TGTGCCAGCAGCTTACGGGCAGGGGGCGTGAGTTTTGGCTACACCTTC.